This record covers a single TCR beta chain. Its target is not known. This sample was taken from a study of T cells in Graves' hyperthyroidism and ophthalmopathy. Whole-study results and caveats: In the blood, most expanded thyroid clonotypes above 0.001 appeared as well.

Using RNA transcripts as the source, TCR beta CDR3 regions were amplified. With the HTBI primer set, the TCR CDR3 went through a first round of RT-PCR. TCRdb called the multiplex PCR reads again in MiXCR, with one record for every CDR3 protein. The sample holds more than 550,000 distinct CDR3 sequences, under 20% seen once. This TCR came from a woman aged 45-60 years with Graves' hyperthyroidism that later progressed to Graves' ophthalmopathy. The sequenced sample was blood.

CDR3 DNA: TGTGCCAGCAGTTCTTTTGATAATAGCAATCAGCCCCAGCATTTT. Translated: CASSSFDNSNQPQHF. V and J are TRBV7-2 and TRBJ1-5; D is uncertain. Germline values: CDR1 SGHTA, CDR2 FQGNSA. Trimming left V 6 bases short and J 0 bases short, with 12 bases between. The CDR3 has 15 amino acids.